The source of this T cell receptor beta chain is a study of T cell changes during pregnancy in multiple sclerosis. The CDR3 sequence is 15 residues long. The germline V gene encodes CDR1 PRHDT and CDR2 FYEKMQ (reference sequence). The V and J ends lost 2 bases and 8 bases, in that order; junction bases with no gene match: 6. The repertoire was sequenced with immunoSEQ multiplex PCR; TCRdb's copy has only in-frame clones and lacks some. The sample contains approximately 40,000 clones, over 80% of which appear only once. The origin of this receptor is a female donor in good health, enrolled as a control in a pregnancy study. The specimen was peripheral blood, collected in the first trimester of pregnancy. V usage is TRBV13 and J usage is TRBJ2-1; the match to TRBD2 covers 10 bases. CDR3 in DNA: TGTGCCAGCAGCTTAACCCTAGCGGGGGTCGATGAGCAGTTCTTC. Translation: CASSLTLAGVDEQFF.